This TCR beta chain was captured in a study of T cells in Graves' hyperthyroidism and ophthalmopathy. Study overall: Upon initial diagnosis and before any treatment, peripheral blood was collected.

From germline, CDR1 is LGHNA and CDR2 YSLEER. V lost 0 bases, J lost 1 base, and 11 bases stayed unmatched. The length of the CDR3 is 18 residues. From RNA transcripts, TCR beta CDR3 regions were amplified. First-round RT-PCR with HTBI primers amplified the TCR CDR3 region. Each CDR3 protein gets one entry after TCRdb re-called the multiplex PCR reads with MiXCR. The sample yields hundreds of thousands of distinct CDR3 sequences, around 15% seen once. This clonotype came up a few times. Its antigen remains unidentified. A Clinical Activity Score of at least 3, a NOSPECS grade of at least 4 and a duration under 3 months were recorded in the ophthalmopathy patients. Study outcomes and limitations: Blood also carried most thyroid clonotypes expanded above 0.001.

The TCR originated in a woman aged 50 to 60 with Graves' ophthalmopathy. The source material was blood. The chain uses TRBV4-3 and TRBJ2-7; 8 bases align to TRBD2. The CDR3 reads CASSQDTFVAGGSYEQYF. DNA for the CDR3: TGCGCCAGCAGCCAAGACACTTTCGTCGCGGGAGGATCCTACGAGCAGTACTTC.